Listed below are T cell receptor beta chains from one sample, sequenced in a study of cytomegalovirus exposure and HLA in healthy donors. Assay used: immunoSEQ multiplex PCR; TCRdb lists only in-frame clones, some missing. This repertoire shows 200,000 to 300,000 clones, 84% found once; its top ten account for about 2%. Material for sequencing was PBMCs. The origin of the receptors is a woman aged 40-49 years in good health and CMV-seropositive. Each CDR3 is given with its conserved first and last residue. A D gene is named only where the DNA matches it firmly. Rows may omit the clone size; those that give it use once, few, many or a size class.

>TRBV6-1|NA|TRBD1|TRBJ1-5
CASSEWTGRSNQPQHF
TGTGCCAGCAGTGAATGGACAGGGCGGAGCAATCAGCCCCAGCATTTT
>TRBV10-3|NA|TRBD1|TRBJ1-1
CAVSVGQGAPMAFF
TGTGCCGTCAGTGTCGGGCAGGGGGCGCCCATGGCTTTCTTT
>TRBV15|NA|NA|TRBJ2-1
CATSPGRTTHYNEQFF
TGTGCCACCAGCCCCGGAAGGACTACACACTACAATGAGCAGTTCTTC
>TRBV9|once|NA|TRBJ1-6
CASSVVPGVSPLHF
TGTGCCAGCAGCGTAGTGCCGGGGGTTTCACCCCTCCACTTT
>TRBV6-1|once|TRBD2|TRBJ2-1
CASSESLAGMYNEQFF
TGTGCCAGCAGTGAAAGTCTAGCGGGGATGTACAATGAGCAGTTCTTC
>TRBV5-1|NA|TRBD2|TRBJ2-7
CASRRGAASSYEQYF
TGCGCCAGCAGGCGGGGGGCAGCAAGCTCCTACGAGCAGTACTTC
>TRBV5-6|NA|TRBD2|TRBJ2-3
CASSSLSLAGGSTDTQYF
TGTGCCAGCAGCAGTTTATCACTAGCGGGAGGTAGCACAGATACGCAGTATTTT
>TRBV30|NA|TRBD1|TRBJ1-1
CAGQSDRVLPSTEAFF
TGTGCCGGACAGAGTGACAGGGTGCTTCCAAGCACTGAAGCTTTCTTT
>TRBV7-2|NA|TRBD2|TRBJ2-3
CASSLLLAGGPSGTDTQYF
TGTGCCAGCAGCTTGTTACTAGCGGGAGGGCCCTCGGGCACAGATACGCAGTATTTT
>TRBV5-1|once|NA|TRBJ1-2
CASSTGRGAYGYTF
TGCGCCAGCAGCACGGGACGGGGGGCCTATGGCTACACCTTC
>TRBV18|NA|NA|TRBJ2-7
CASRDSATESYEQYF
TGTGCCAGCCGAGATAGCGCCACAGAGTCCTACGAGCAGTACTTC
>TRBV7-3|NA|TRBD1|TRBJ2-7
CASSPGTALWNEQYF
TGTGCCAGCAGCCCCGGGACAGCCCTATGGAACGAGCAGTACTTC
>TRBV15|NA|NA|TRBJ2-5
CATSRAGVGTQYF
TGTGCCACCAGCAGAGCAGGGGTGGGGACCCAGTACTTC
>TRBV7-9|NA|TRBD2|TRBJ2-7
CASSLLSGRAYEQYF
TGTGCCAGCAGCTTACTCAGCGGGAGGGCCTACGAGCAGTACTTC
>TRBV9|NA|TRBD2|TRBJ2-3
CASSVGVGTSGQGSTDTQYF
TGTGCCAGCTCCGTGGGGGTGGGTACTAGCGGGCAGGGGAGCACAGATACGCAGTATTTT
>TRBV28|NA|TRBD1|TRBJ1-1
CASSPGQESEAFF
TGTGCCAGCAGTCCGGGACAGGAGTCTGAAGCTTTCTTT
>TRBV19|NA|TRBD1|TRBJ1-2
CASSHTGTGQGYTF
TGTGCCAGTAGTCACACTGGGACAGGGCAAGGCTACACCTTC
>TRBV6-5|NA|TRBD2|TRBJ2-7
CASRPSGSLSYEQYF
TGTGCCAGCAGACCTAGCGGGAGTTTGTCCTACGAGCAGTACTTC
>TRBV7-8|NA|NA|TRBJ2-2
CASRPGRLAGELFF
TGTGCCAGCCGACCAGGGAGGCTGGCCGGGGAGCTGTTTTTT
>TRBV4-3|NA|NA|TRBJ2-6
CASSQDSGAGANVLTF
TGCGCCAGCAGCCAAGATTCAGGGGCTGGGGCCAACGTCCTGACTTTC
>TRBV5-1|NA|NA|TRBJ1-1
CASSLGTWQGRTEAFF
TGCGCCAGCAGCTTGGGGACGTGGCAGGGAAGGACTGAAGCTTTCTTT
>TRBV5-6|NA|NA|TRBJ1-2
CASSLGSGGPGYTF
TGTGCCAGCAGCTTGGGATCGGGCGGGCCTGGCTACACCTTC
>TRBV2|NA|TRBD2|TRBJ2-5
CASSEAPGGKETQYF
TGTGCCAGCAGTGAAGCGCCCGGGGGGAAAGAGACCCAGTACTTC
>TRBV25-1|NA|TRBD2|TRBJ2-7
CASSEDGLAGSREQYF
TGTGCCAGCAGTGAAGACGGGTTAGCGGGATCGCGCGAGCAGTACTTC
>TRBV19|NA|TRBD2|TRBJ2-2
CASRPGLAGGRNTGELFF
TGTGCCAGTCGACCGGGACTAGCGGGAGGGAGAAACACCGGGGAGCTGTTTTTT
>TRBV11-2|NA|TRBD2|TRBJ2-7
CASRRSGSTHEQYF
TGTGCCAGCAGACGTAGCGGGAGCACCCACGAGCAGTACTTC
>TRBV30|NA|TRBD2|TRBJ2-3
CAWRTSGRGTDTQYF
TGTGCCTGGAGGACTAGCGGGAGGGGCACAGATACGCAGTATTTT
>TRBV11-3|NA|NA|TRBJ1-3
CASSRIQDSGNTIYF
TGTGCCAGCAGCCGGATACAGGACTCTGGAAACACCATATATTTT